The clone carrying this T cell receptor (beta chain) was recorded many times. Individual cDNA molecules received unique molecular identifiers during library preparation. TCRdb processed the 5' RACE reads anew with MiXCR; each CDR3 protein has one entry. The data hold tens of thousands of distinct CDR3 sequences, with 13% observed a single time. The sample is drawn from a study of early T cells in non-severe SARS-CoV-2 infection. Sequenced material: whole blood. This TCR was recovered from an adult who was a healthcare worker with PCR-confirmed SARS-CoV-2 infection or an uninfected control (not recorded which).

CDR3 in amino acids: CAAGSKPSYEQYF. The DNA of the CDR3 is TGTGCCGCGGGGTCGAAACCATCCTACGAGCAGTACTTC. The V gene is TRBV6-5, the J gene TRBJ2-7; tentatively, D is TRBD2 (6 bases). This CDR3 comprises 13 residues. Germline CDR1 reads MNHEY; CDR2 reads SVGAGI. Trimming removed 11 bases from V and 1 base from J, with 15 bases in between.